These T cell receptor beta chains were read from a single sample in a study of blood T cells in healthy people across ages. TCRdb redid the calling of the 5' RACE reads with MiXCR, one entry per CDR3 protein. Here the sample spans nearly 800,000 distinct CDR3 sequences, about 61% being singletons. Sequenced: blood. The receptors were gathered from a man in his forties in good health. CDR3s include the opening cysteine and the closing phenylalanine or tryptophan.

v_gene | CDR3aa
TRBV10-3 | CAISGREGGYTF
TRBV20-1 | CSAPRDLGSVGSPLHF
TRBV2 | CASIGQGNYGYTF
TRBV24-1 | CATSEGHSYEQYF
TRBV9 | CASSVGAGVRETQYF
TRBV20-1 | CSAYLPSGKSEETQYF
TRBV7-3 | CASSATGVGYNEQFF
TRBV20-1 | CSARDSGQGRDQPQHF
TRBV12-3/TRBV12-4 | CASSFFPKTGNSPLHF
TRBV27 | CASSYASGTTYEQYF
TRBV20-1 | CSASAGRRNQPQHF
TRBV28 | CASSLFGQVSSYEQYF
TRBV9 | CASSVAVGGGSTDTQYF
TRBV11-3 | CASSLHRATDTQYF
TRBV29-1 | CSVELVGQGGETQYF
TRBV6-2/TRBV6-3 | CASTPAASGSSYEQYF
TRBV7-9 | CASRLSENYGYTF
TRBV29-1 | CSVEATTSSYEQYF
TRBV29-1 | CSVDVGRGVNEQFF
TRBV3-1 | CASSVKADGTEAFF
TRBV5-6 | CASSLPRRYQETQYF
TRBV11-2 | CASSFIAGGGDTQYF
TRBV7-2 | CASSLTRTSGSRETQYF
TRBV7-2 | CASSNRQGLSYGYTF
TRBV15 | CATSRAPPGSEQYF
TRBV12-5 | CASGLVISGTSGGPHLLATQYF
TRBV30 | CARLRDALLIEAFF
TRBV7-2 | CASSLVHTRGEETQYF
TRBV14 | CASSQNAGPSDRSEQYF
TRBV28 | CASSSRHLSASGGYNEQFF